These T cell receptor beta chains were read from a single sample in a study of cytomegalovirus exposure and HLA in healthy donors. TCRdb's copy holds only in-frame clones and misses some; the assay was immunoSEQ multiplex PCR. The sample has about 120,000 clones, about 76% seen once. The sample taken for sequencing was PBMCs. The receptor set was obtained from a woman aged 25 to 39 in good health and CMV-seronegative. Both conserved end residues are part of each CDR3. A D gene is named only where the DNA matches it firmly. Size tells how often a clone was seen (once, few, many) or the class of an expanded clone, and some rows leave it out.

TRBD1 | TRBJ1-5 | . | TRBV7-9 | TGTTCCAGCAGCGAGGACAGGGGCCGCAATCAGCCCCAGCATTTT | CSSSEDRGRNQPQHF
. | TRBJ2-1 | . | TRBV27 | TGTGCCAGCAGTTTAATCGGTTTTAGCTCCTACAATGAGCAGTTCTTC | CASSLIGFSSYNEQFF
. | TRBJ2-3 | . | TRBV30 | TGTGCCTGGAGTACGGGGGATACGCAGTATTTT | CAWSTGDTQYF
. | TRBJ2-2 | . | TRBV19 | TGTGCCAGTAGAGGACAAGGAACCGGGGAGCTGTTTTTT | CASRGQGTGELFF
TRBD2 | TRBJ2-7 | . | TRBV27 | TGTGCCAGCACCTCCAGGCGGGAGGGCCTCTACGAGCAGTACTTC | CASTSRREGLYEQYF
. | TRBJ1-1 | . | TRBV6-5 | TGTGCCAGCTTTGGAGGTGGTGCTTTCTTT | CASFGGGAFF
. | TRBJ2-1 | . | TRBV7-7 | TGTGCTAGCAGCCTACCAAGACACCACTACAATGAGCAGTTCTTC | CASSLPRHHYNEQFF
. | TRBJ1-4 | few | TRBV28 | TGTGCCAGCGCGGGCCGGGAAAAACTGTTTTTT | CASAGREKLFF
TRBD2 | TRBJ2-3 | once | TRBV28 | TGTGCCAGCAGTCACCCCAGGGCGGGGGGCACAGATACGCAGTATTTT | CASSHPRAGGTDTQYF
TRBD1 | TRBJ1-2 | . | TRBV6-5 | TGTGCCAGCAAACGAAAGGGGGCAAGGGGCTACACCTTC | CASKRKGARGYTF
. | TRBJ1-1 | . | TRBV28 | TGTGCCAGCCTATCGCTCACGACAGGGAACACTGAAGCTTTCTTT | CASLSLTTGNTEAFF
. | TRBJ2-5 | . | TRBV7-9 | TGTGCCAGCAGCTTAAATCGGGATCTTGAGACCCAGTACTTC | CASSLNRDLETQYF
TRBD2 | TRBJ2-1 | . | TRBV5-1 | TGCGCCAGCAGCTTGGCGGCTAGCGGGAGGGATGAGCAGTTCTTC | CASSLAASGRDEQFF
TRBD2 | TRBJ2-1 | . | TRBV4-3 | TGCGCCAGCAGCCATTATCCCTTCACTAGCGATAGTGAGCAGTTCTTC | CASSHYPFTSDSEQFF
TRBD1 | TRBJ1-5 | . | TRBV7-2 | TGTGCCAGCAGCTTAAATGGACAGGGGGTGGATCAGCCCCAGCATTTT | CASSLNGQGVDQPQHF
TRBD1 | TRBJ1-5 | few | TRBV5-5 | TGTGCCAGCAGCCGGACAGGGCTTAGCAATCAGCCCCAGCATTTT | CASSRTGLSNQPQHF
TRBD2 | TRBJ2-3 | few | TRBV6-1 | TGTGCCAGCACTAGCGGGGGAGCTAGCACAGATACGCAGTATTTT | CASTSGGASTDTQYF
. | TRBJ1-6 | . | TRBV10-3 | TGTGCCATCAGTGAGTCTAGTCAGGGTTATAATTCACCCCTCCACTTT | CAISESSQGYNSPLHF
. | TRBJ1-1 | . | TRBV28 | TGTGCCAGCAGTTTAGAAGGCGGCCCTGCTTTCTTT | CASSLEGGPAFF
. | TRBJ2-5 | . | TRBV10-2 | TGCGCCAGCAGTGAGTCGAGAGAAGAGACCCAGTACTTC | CASSESREETQYF
. | TRBJ1-3 | . | TRBV18 | TGTGCCAGCTCACCAGCACCAACGGGGGGAAACACCATATATTTT | CASSPAPTGGNTIYF
. | TRBJ2-6 | . | TRBV2 | TGTGCCAGCAGTGACAGGGACTCCCCTGGGGCCAACGTCCTGACTTTC | CASSDRDSPGANVLTF
. | TRBJ1-5 | . | TRBV5-1 | TGCGCCAGCAGCTTGCGTCCGGGTGCCCTGGATCAGCCCCAGCATTTT | CASSLRPGALDQPQHF
TRBD2 | TRBJ2-7 | . | TRBV19 | TGTGCCAGTAGTATGGGGGGGACGGTTGACTACGAGCAGTACTTC | CASSMGGTVDYEQYF
. | TRBJ2-5 | . | TRBV11-2 | TGTGCCAGCAGGACCGGCGGACAAGAGACCCAGTACTTC | CASRTGGQETQYF
. | TRBJ1-2 | . | TRBV15 | TGTGCCACCAGCAGAGGGGAGGGGCGCTATGGCTACACCTTC | CATSRGEGRYGYTF
TRBD2 | TRBJ2-7 | . | TRBV7-6 | TGTGCCAGCAGCTCCTTGGCGGGAGCCTACGAGCAGTACTTC | CASSSLAGAYEQYF
. | TRBJ2-7 | . | TRBV2 | TGTGCCAGCAGTGAAGCGGGGCCGCAGTACTTC | CASSEAGPQYF
. | TRBJ2-1 | . | TRBV10-3 | TGTGCCATCAGTGAGAGGGGCAGATACAATGAGCAGTTCTTC | CAISERGRYNEQFF
TRBD1 | TRBJ1-2 | . | TRBV30 | TGTGCCTGGAGTGTACTCGGACAGGGGCTCAACTATGGCTACACCTTC | CAWSVLGQGLNYGYTF
. | TRBJ2-7 | . | TRBV6-5 | TGTGCCAGCACCCCCTCCGGGGGCTACGAGCAGTACTTC | CASTPSGGYEQYF
. | TRBJ2-3 | . | TRBV7-2 | TGTGCCAGCAGCCGTAGCACAGATACGCAGTATTTT | CASSRSTDTQYF
. | TRBJ2-5 | . | TRBV11-2 | TGTGCCAGCAGCTTAGAGGCCAGATCCCAAGAGACCCAGTACTTC | CASSLEARSQETQYF